This T cell receptor (beta chain) is from a study of CD8+ T cells in alopecia areata. The sorting of PBMCs gave CD4+ and CD8+ T cells. Extraction and reverse transcription of RNA yielded cDNA as the sequencing template. Sequencing used immunoSEQ multiplex PCR; TCRdb keeps in-frame clones, though not all of them. The sample lists some 200,000 clones, around three fifths occurring once. Study results and caveats: Mice showed clearer TCR sharing than patients did, a gap that was possibly HLA-related. Higher clonality and more expanded CD8+ clones appeared in lesional than normal scalp. Normal skin's resident alphabeta T cells are also sequenced in scalp samples.

Germline V gives CDR1 SGDLS, CDR2 YYNGEE. V was clipped by 4 bases and J by 7 bases; unmatched bases: 12. The CDR3 extends over 15 amino acids. This clone has only a few counts. Its cognate antigen is unknown. This clonotype originated in a human donor in good health. V usage is TRBV9 and J usage is TRBJ1-1; 8 bases align to TRBD1. The material sequenced was CD8+ T cells sorted from blood. The CDR3: CASSPLLKGQVEAFF. DNA of the CDR3: TGTGCCAGCAGCCCCCTCCTGAAGGGACAGGTTGAAGCTTTCTTT.